This T cell receptor beta chain was sequenced during a study of T cell clonotyping in hematopoietic cell transplantation. Study as a whole: Pretransplant recipient samples were taken after cytoreduction.

Concerning this clone itself: Its specificity is not known.

General study results and limits: Broader posttransplant TCR repertoire diversity was predicted by graft donor and pretransplant recipient Inverse Simpson Index values. Few recipient clonotypes overlapped donors; over 97% were de novo at given depth. No sorting was done, leaving CD4 and CD8 contributions mixed.

Time point specified: recipient sample about 28 days before transplant, after cytoreduction. The V end was cut by 6 bases, the J end by 6 bases, with 14 bases between. CDR1 is SGHAT, CDR2 FQNNGV, per germline. The CDR3 covers 13 residues. Sequenced by immunoSEQ multiplex PCR; TCRdb stores in-frame clones only, minus some. Counted here are about 76,000 clones, 96% occurring once; the ten biggest clones make up around 1.5%. The sequence was collected from a woman aged 45-65 years with acute myeloid leukemia. Some clones in this sample may be carry-over from other donors' samples. This specimen consisted of peripheral blood mononuclear cells, obtained before stem cell transplant. This chain connects TRBV11-2 to TRBJ1-1; D is possibly TRBD1 (6 bases). The CDR3 loop is CASRYQGTAEAFF. The DNA of the CDR3 is TGTGCCAGCAGATACCAGGGGACGGCTGAAGCTTTCTTT.